This T cell receptor beta chain originates from a study of T cells in tuberculosis listed by TCRdb under 2018. As for the study more broadly: The study combined CD1B tetramers and high-throughput TCR immunosequencing to characterize T cells specific for the mycobacterial lipid antigen glucose monomycolate (GMM).

Because TCR-alpha and TCR-beta chains were sequenced unpaired, no chain pairing information was available. TCR libraries were generated with the immunoSEQ multiplex PCR assay, using TCR-beta and/or TCR-alpha/delta assays for each sample. Amplified TCR libraries were sequenced on the Illumina high-throughput platform. The published analysis was carried out like this. Clustering and dimensionality reduction were performed using pairwise TCRdist distances among GMM-specific receptors from ex vivo sorted or in vitro expanded T cells. Sequence motifs defined by gene usage and CDR3 content were checked for enrichment by comparing tetramer-positive and tetramer-negative populations. TCRdb stores this immuneACCESS table with in-frame sequences only. Part of the clones is absent; in the studies checked, under half of the shortfall reflects unresolved V genes, and no reason is known for the rest. V, J and clone size are those of that table, while D and trimming were read from the DNA. Counted in this sample were 54,000 or so clones; 81% of them appeared once. Clones ranked in the top ten supply roughly 13% of the sample.

On this clone itself: No much larger clone is present one base from it, and per-base qualities are unavailable.

At the junction V is shortened by 1 base and J by 3 bases; bases outside the gene matches: 7. Reading from cysteine to phenylalanine, the CDR3 counts 17 amino acids. Of the read, only the CDR3 DNA is kept; its 51 bases are in frame from base 1. Per the germline V gene, MGHRA is the CDR1 and YSYEKL is the CDR2. PBMC were thawed, rested overnight, stained with GMM-loaded CD1B tetramer, a Live/Dead dye and anti-CD3, and then sorted on a FACS Aria II. CD1B tetramers were loaded with C32 glucose monomycolate purified from Rhodococcus equi. PBMC used for tetramer sorting had been depleted of CD14-expressing monocytes for a separate study before cryopreservation. From each donor, 80,000 to 100,000 tetramer-negative cells were sorted and were analyzed alongside the tetramer-positive cells. Antigen-specific T cells were sorted from a few healthy South African adults using GMM-loaded CD1B tetramers. Beyond this particular receptor, the publication reports: T cells that bind the CD1B-GMM tetramer with low affinity may have been missed by the stringent sort gate.

This sequence originates from an adult woman with latent tuberculosis. Sequencing was performed on CD1b-GMM tetramer-negative cells sorted from PBMCs. This sample's cell subset or site label indicates: T cells not binding CD1B-GMM tetramer, sorted from same donor. The sequence is built from TRBV4-1 and TRBJ2-1; TRBD2 matches 9 bases in the middle. CDR3 region: CASSQVMGGGDYNEQFF. The bases read TGCGCCAGCAGCCAAGTGATGGGCGGGGGGGACTACAATGAGCAGTTCTTC.